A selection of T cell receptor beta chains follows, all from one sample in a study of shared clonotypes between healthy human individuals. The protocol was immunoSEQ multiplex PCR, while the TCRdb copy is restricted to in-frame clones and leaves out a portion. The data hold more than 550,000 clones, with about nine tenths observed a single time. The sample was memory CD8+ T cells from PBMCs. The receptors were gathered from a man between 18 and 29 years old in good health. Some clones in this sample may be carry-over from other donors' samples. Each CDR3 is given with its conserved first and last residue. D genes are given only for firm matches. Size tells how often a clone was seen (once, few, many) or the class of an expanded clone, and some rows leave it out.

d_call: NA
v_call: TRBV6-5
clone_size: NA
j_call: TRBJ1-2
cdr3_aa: CASSYFWVYGYTF
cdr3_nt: TGTGCCAGCAGTTACTTCTGGGTCTACGGCTACACCTTC

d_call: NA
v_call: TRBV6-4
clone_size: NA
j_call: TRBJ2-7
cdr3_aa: CASMTAISYEQYF
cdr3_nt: TGTGCCAGCATGACAGCCATCTCCTACGAGCAGTACTTC

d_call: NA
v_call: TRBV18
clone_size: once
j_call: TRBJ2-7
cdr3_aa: CASSPPASAHEQYF
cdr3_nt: TGTGCCAGCTCACCACCGGCTAGCGCCCACGAGCAGTACTTC

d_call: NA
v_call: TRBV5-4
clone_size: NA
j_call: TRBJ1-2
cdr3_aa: CASSLYPGGTSYGYTF
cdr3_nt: TGTGCCAGCAGCTTGTATCCCGGAGGGACGAGCTATGGCTACACCTTC

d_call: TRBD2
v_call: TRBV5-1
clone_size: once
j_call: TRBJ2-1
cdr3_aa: CASSFSGLDSYNEQFF
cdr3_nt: TGCGCCAGCAGCTTTTCTGGACTAGATTCCTACAATGAGCAGTTCTTC

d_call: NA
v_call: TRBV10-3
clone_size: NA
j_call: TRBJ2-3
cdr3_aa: CAIRGGTRTDTQYF
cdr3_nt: TGTGCCATCAGAGGGGGGACCCGCACAGATACGCAGTATTTT

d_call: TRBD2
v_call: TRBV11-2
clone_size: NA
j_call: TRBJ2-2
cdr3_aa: CASSQGIAGGYTGELFF
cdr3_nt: TGTGCCAGCAGCCAGGGTATAGCGGGAGGGTACACCGGGGAGCTGTTTTTT

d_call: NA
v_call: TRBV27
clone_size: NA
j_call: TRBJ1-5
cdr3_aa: CASSYGKSNQPQHF
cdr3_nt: TGTGCCAGCAGTTACGGGAAGAGCAATCAGCCCCAGCATTTT

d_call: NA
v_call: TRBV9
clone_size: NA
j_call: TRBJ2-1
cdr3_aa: CASSVGPGRFWQFF
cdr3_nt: TGTGCCAGCAGCGTGGGACCCGGTCGGTTCTGGCAGTTCTTC

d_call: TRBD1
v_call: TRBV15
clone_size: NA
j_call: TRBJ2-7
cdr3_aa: CATSSDRGNSYEQYF
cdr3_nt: TGTGCCACCAGCAGCGACAGGGGGAACTCCTACGAGCAGTACTTC

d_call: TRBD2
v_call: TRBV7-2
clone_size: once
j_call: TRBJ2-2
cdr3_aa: CASSLAISGRTGELFF
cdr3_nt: TGTGCCAGCAGCTTAGCGATAAGCGGGAGAACCGGGGAGCTGTTTTTT

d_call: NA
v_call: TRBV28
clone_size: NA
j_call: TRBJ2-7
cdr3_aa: CASSQRQISYEQYF
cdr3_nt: TGTGCCAGCAGTCAAAGACAGATCTCCTACGAGCAGTACTTC

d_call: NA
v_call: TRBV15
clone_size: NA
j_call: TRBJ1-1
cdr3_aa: CATTEGGGDTEAFF
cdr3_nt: TGTGCCACCACTGAGGGTGGGGGTGACACTGAAGCTTTCTTT

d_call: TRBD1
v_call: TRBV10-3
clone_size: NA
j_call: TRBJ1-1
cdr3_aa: CAISPGQAGEAFF
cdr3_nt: TGTGCCATCAGTCCGGGACAGGCAGGTGAAGCTTTCTTT

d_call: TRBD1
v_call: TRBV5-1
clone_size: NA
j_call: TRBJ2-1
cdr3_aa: CASSGGQVSYNEQFF
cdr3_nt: TGCGCCAGCAGCGGGGGACAGGTTTCCTACAATGAGCAGTTCTTC

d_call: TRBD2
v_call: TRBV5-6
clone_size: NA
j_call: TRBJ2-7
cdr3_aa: CASSPGGSGSYEQYF
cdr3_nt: TGTGCCAGCAGCCCCGGGGGTAGCGGGTCCTACGAGCAGTACTTC